What follows are 29 T cell receptor beta chains derived from one specimen sequenced in a study of T cells after yellow fever vaccination. TCRdb ran MiXCR on the 5' RACE reads and lists one entry per CDR3 protein. The sample includes 240,000 or so distinct CDR3 sequences, less than 8.5% seen only once; the top ten take 0.85%. This material consisted of CD4+ T cells sorted from PBMCs, taken 15 days after the yellow fever booster vaccination. Receptors originate from a man aged 25 to 40 who received the YFV17D yellow fever vaccine.

This clonotype was recorded a few times. V and J are TRBV20-1 and TRBJ2-3; 8 nucleotides align to TRBD2. Germline V CDR1 and CDR2: DFQATT, SNEGSKA (reference sequence). The CDR3 sequence is 13 residues long. J gave up 3 bases and V 5 bases, and 4 bases lay outside the gene matches. As DNA, the CDR3 is TGCAGTGCTGAACTAGCGGTTACAGATACGCAGTATTTT. Translating gives CSAELAVTDTQYF.

Remarks on this clonotype: This may be a read error, as it is one base from a much larger clone. The CDR3 DNA is TGTGCCAGCGGCCAAGTACAGGGTCGGGGCAATGAGCAGTTCTTC. This codes for CASGQVQGRGNEQFF. The chain employs TRBV3-1 and TRBJ2-1; weak D call: TRBD1 (6 bases). The germline CDR1 and CDR2 sequences are LGHDT and YNNKEL (reference sequence). The CDR3 sequence is 15 residues long.

This clonotype was seen at least ten times. The CDR3 spells CTVSGNTGELFF. The CDR3 DNA is TGCACTGTGTCCGGGAACACCGGGGAGCTGTTTTTT. This rearrangement joins TRBV29-1 to TRBJ2-2; no clear D gene. The CDR3 contains 12 residues. Per germline, CDR1 SQVTM and CDR2 ANQGSEA.

This clonotype was found a few times. The chain recombines TRBV5-1 with TRBJ2-3; 7 nucleotides match TRBD2. Unmatched junction bases numbered 18, after V lost 4 bases and J lost 4 bases. The CDR3 is 18 residues long. CDR1 is SGHRS, CDR2 YFSETQ, per germline. CDR3 region: CASSPGGRILPYADTQYF. The CDR3 nucleotides read TGCGCCAGCAGCCCCGGGGGGAGAATCCTCCCTTATGCAGATACGCAGTATTTT.

There are many counts of this clonotype. This rearrangement joins TRBV20-1 to TRBJ2-1; 10 nucleotides line up with TRBD2. From germline, CDR1 is DFQATT and CDR2 SNEGSKA (reference sequence). V was clipped by 5 bases and J by 1 base; unmatched bases: 11. The CDR3 has 17 amino acids. CDR3 residues: CSAGMTGLADSYNEQFF. The CDR3 DNA reads as TGCAGTGCTGGAATGACAGGACTAGCGGATTCCTACAATGAGCAGTTCTTC.

This clonotype was observed many times. The J gene is TRBJ2-1, the V gene TRBV7-2; 8 bases line up with TRBD2. The length of the CDR3 is 15 residues. CDR1 and CDR2 from the germline V gene are SGHTA and FQGNSA. The J segment lost 4 bases and the V segment lost 1 base, leaving 3 bases of the junction unmatched. CDR3 bases: TGTGCCAGCAGCTTAGGGGCGGGAGGTTACAATGAGCAGTTCTTC. This translates into CASSLGAGGYNEQFF. Together with reference TRBV7-2 and TRBJ2-1, the CDR3 gives the full variable domain: GAGVSQSPSNKVTEKGKDVELRCDPISGHTALYWYRQSLGQGLEFLIYFQGNSAPDKSGLPSDRFSAERTGGSVSTLTIQRTQQEDSAVYLCASSLGAGGYNEQFFGPGTRLTVL.

V usage is TRBV24-1 and J usage is TRBJ1-1, with 9 bases lining up with TRBD1. Germline CDR1 is KGHDR and CDR2 is SFDVKD. CDR3 length equals 16 residues. After removal of 3 bases from V and 4 bases from J, the junction contained 8 bases not matched to a gene. CDR3 sequence (DNA): TGTGCCACCAGTGATCCCCCGGGACAGGGTCGCACTGAAGCTTTCTTT. Amino acid sequence: CATSDPPGQGRTEAFF.

This clonotype was observed at least ten times. The chain uses TRBV12-3 or TRBV12-4 and TRBJ2-1; 10 bases line up with TRBD2. The CDR3 spans 15 residues. The junction had 11 bases not matched to a gene; V was cut back by 6 bases and J by 9 bases. CDR3 DNA sequence: TGTGCCAGCAGACACACTAGCGGGATAGGGGGTGAGCAGTTCTTC. Translating gives CASRHTSGIGGEQFF.

J is TRBJ2-2 and V is TRBV7-2; D is uncertain. Trimming pared 5 bases from V and 4 bases from J, leaving 14 bases between. Germline V gene data show CDR1 as SGHTA and CDR2 as FQGNSA. This CDR3 comprises 15 residues. The CDR3 bases are TGTGCCAGCAGCATCCCCCGGGCGGCCACCGGGGAGCTGTTTTTT. Its protein product is CASSIPRAATGELFF.

This clonotype showed up just a few times. This chain uses TRBV10-2 with TRBJ2-7; the D gene is possibly TRBD2 (6 bases). From germline, CDR1 is WSHSY and CDR2 SAAADI. V gave up 0 bases and J gave up 2 bases, with 14 bases separating them. The length of the CDR3 is 16 residues. DNA for the CDR3: TGCGCCAGCAGTGAGTCAGTAGGTAGGAGGGCCTACGAGCAGTACTTC. Translating gives CASSESVGRRAYEQYF.

This clonotype was picked up a small number of times. The V call is TRBV28, the J call TRBJ2-7; TRBD2 aligns across 13 bases. Germline V CDR1 and CDR2: MDHEN, SYDVKM. The ends lost 5 bases at V and 5 bases at J; junction bases unmatched: 9. The CDR3 has 16 residues. This chain's CDR3 is CASSESGLAGVDEQYF. For the CDR3, the DNA is TGTGCCAGCAGTGAATCCGGACTAGCGGGAGTGGACGAGCAGTACTTC.

Comment on this clonotype: This may arise from a read error, as a much more abundant clone is one base away. CDR3 loop: CASSNSQREYNEQYF. The CDR3 DNA reads TGTGCCAGCAGTAACTCGCAGCGGGAATACAACGAGCAGTACTTC. This chain connects TRBV6-5 to TRBJ2-7, with TRBD2 matching over 7 bases. This CDR3 is 15 amino acids long. In germline, CDR1 is MNHEY, CDR2 SVGAGI.

This clonotype has a handful of counts. The V gene is TRBV6-2 or TRBV6-3, the J gene TRBJ2-1; no clear D. The CDR3 runs 14 residues. V lost 0 bases and J 10 bases, leaving 13 bases between the germline ends. Germline V CDR1 and CDR2: MNHEY, SVGEGT. This CDR3 reads CASSYSRVRAEQFF. CDR3 coding DNA: TGTGCCAGCAGTTACTCGAGAGTTCGTGCGGAGCAGTTCTTC.

This clonotype was counted a few times. The chain links TRBV5-1 to TRBJ2-1; 16 bases agree with TRBD2. The CDR3 is 18 residues long. Trimming cost V 4 bases and J 4 bases; bases outside gene matches: 8. Germline CDR1 is SGHRS and CDR2 is YFSETQ. The CDR3 is CASSAGLAGGLRYNEQFF. CDR3 DNA sequence: TGCGCCAGCAGCGCGGGACTAGCGGGAGGGCTCAGATACAATGAGCAGTTCTTC.

This chain joins TRBV7-8 and TRBJ2-2, with 8 bases aligning to TRBD2. This CDR3 spans 17 amino acids. Germline CDR1 and CDR2: SGHVS and FQNEAQ. Trimming cost V 1 base and J 4 bases; bases outside gene matches: 8. This CDR3 reads CASSLDGTRTGTGELFF. Here the CDR3 DNA reads TGTGCCAGCAGCTTAGATGGGACTAGAACTGGCACCGGGGAGCTGTTTTTT.

In this sample, this clonotype turned up a few times. The chain joins TRBV5-1 to TRBJ1-2; no firm D call. There are 13 residues in the CDR3. The V end lost 0 bases, the J end lost 2 bases, and 5 bases lay between the germline ends. Germline V gene sequence: CDR1 SGHRS, CDR2 YFSETQ. CDR3 sequence (DNA): TGCGCCAGCAGCTTGGAACTGAACTATGGCTACACCTTC. Translation gives CASSLELNYGYTF.

Notes on this clonotype: One base away lies a much larger clone, so this may be a sequencing read error. The CDR3 DNA reads TGCGCCAGCAGCTTGAAGGTAGACAGGGTGGCTGGGGCCAACGTCCTGACTTTC. As protein: CASSLKVDRVAGANVLTF. This rearrangement joins TRBV5-1 to TRBJ2-6, with 7 bases lining up with TRBD1. Germline V gene lookup returns CDR1 SGHRS and CDR2 YFSETQ. The junction had 9 bases not matched to a gene; V was cut back by 1 base and J by 2 bases. This CDR3 spans 18 amino acids.

CDR3 amino acids: CASTKDPNQPQHF. For the CDR3, the DNA is TGTGCCAGCACCAAGGACCCCAATCAGCCCCAGCATTTT. The gene calls are TRBV12-3 or TRBV12-4 and TRBJ1-5; no clear D gene. CDR3 length equals 13 residues. V lost 7 bases to trimming and J lost 3 bases, with 10 bases between them.

This clonotype was detected many times. This chain uses TRBV5-6 with TRBJ1-1, with TRBD1 matching over 7 bases. V dropped 6 bases and J dropped 2; count of bases not matched to a gene: 7. The CDR3 covers 14 residues. The V gene's germline CDR1 is SGHDT and CDR2 YYEEEE. CDR3 loop: CASTWGQINTEAFF. DNA of the CDR3: TGTGCCAGCACATGGGGACAGATCAACACTGAAGCTTTCTTT.

The chain is built from TRBV7-2 and TRBJ2-1; 11 bases are shared with TRBD2. The germline CDR1 and CDR2 sequences are SGHTA and FQGNSA. Trimming cost V 5 bases and J 5 bases; bases outside gene matches: 8. CDR3 size: 16 residues. CDR3: CASSPSGTSGNNEQFF. The CDR3 DNA reads TGTGCCAGCAGCCCCTCCGGGACTAGCGGAAACAATGAGCAGTTCTTC.

Details on this clonotype: A much larger clone differs by one base, so this may be a read error. The V and J genes are TRBV6-1 and TRBJ2-2; the D is unclear. Germline lookup yields CDR1 MNHNS and CDR2 SASEGT. The CDR3 is 16 amino acids. The CDR3: CDSSEMRSWPPGELFF. CDR3 in DNA: TGTGACAGCAGTGAAATGAGGTCATGGCCTCCCGGGGAGCTGTTTTTT.

This clonotype was counted a few times. The CDR3 loop is CASMQGGLNTEAFF. For the CDR3, the DNA is TGTGCCAGCATGCAGGGGGGCTTGAACACTGAAGCTTTCTTT. The V and J genes are TRBV7-2 and TRBJ1-1; 7 nucleotides agree with TRBD1. The CDR3 runs to 14 residues. After removal of 7 bases from V and 0 bases from J, the junction contained 5 bases not matched to a gene. CDR1 and CDR2 from the germline V gene are SGHTA and FQGNSA. The full variable domain, completed using reference TRBV7-2 and TRBJ1-1, is GAGVSQSPSNKVTEKGKDVELRCDPISGHTALYWYRQSLGQGLEFLIYFQGNSAPDKSGLPSDRFSAERTGGSVSTLTIQRTQQEDSAVYLCASMQGGLNTEAFFGQGTRLTVV.

This clonotype was observed a handful of times. This chain joins TRBV28 and TRBJ2-1; D unresolved. The CDR3 has 12 residues. Trimming left V 8 bases short and J 8 bases short, with 13 bases between. CDR1 and CDR2 from the germline V gene are MDHEN and SYDVKM. The CDR3 nucleotides are TGTGCCAGCTTATCCTGGGTGTATGAGCAGTTCTTC. The encoded protein is CASLSWVYEQFF.

This clonotype was seen more than once but under ten times. The rearrangement uses TRBV5-6 and TRBJ2-7; D unclear. The CDR3 loop spans 15 amino acids. V dropped 4 bases and J dropped 1 base, with 15 bases sitting between them. Per the germline V gene, CDR1 is SGHDT and CDR2 is YYEEEE. The chain's CDR3 is CASSVMMFGSYEQYF. The CDR3 region has the DNA TGTGCCAGCAGCGTGATGATGTTCGGATCCTACGAGCAGTACTTC. Full variable domain (rest looked up from reference TRBV5-6 and TRBJ2-7): DAGVTQSPTHLIKTRGQQVTLRCSPKSGHDTVSWYQQALGQGPQFIFQYYEEEERQRGNFPDRFSGHQFPNYSSELNVNALLLGDSALYLCASSVMMFGSYEQYFGPGTRLTVT.

The DNA of the CDR3 is TGTGCCCTTAGGGGGAGGGAGGGTTACGAGCAGTACTTC. It specifies CALRGREGYEQYF. V usage is TRBV28 and J usage is TRBJ2-7, with TRBD2 as a possible D gene (7 bases). Germline V gives CDR1 MDHEN, CDR2 SYDVKM. The CDR3 extends over 13 amino acids. V lost 11 bases to trimming and J lost 4 bases, with 18 bases between them.

The chain is built from TRBV14 and TRBJ1-5, with D uncertain. V lost 10 bases and J lost 6, with 16 bases in between. The CDR3 length is 13 residues. Germline values: CDR1 SGHDN, CDR2 FVKESK. DNA of the CDR3: TGTGCCACATCAAATGGGGAAGGTCAGCCCCAGCATTTT. Translating gives CATSNGEGQPQHF.

The J gene is TRBJ1-5, the V gene TRBV20-1; 7 bases are a match to TRBD1. V shed 3 bases and J 3 bases; nucleotides not matched to a gene: 14. CDR1 is DFQATT and CDR2 is SNEGSKA in the germline V gene (reference sequence). The CDR3 is made up of 17 amino acids. The CDR3 DNA is TGCAGTGCTAGTGGCTTATCTCGACAGGGCTTCAATCAGCCCCAGCATTTT. This codes for CSASGLSRQGFNQPQHF.

V and J are TRBV29-1 and TRBJ2-5; D possibly matches TRBD1 or TRBD2 (5 bases each). This CDR3 contains 12 residues. V lost 5 bases, J lost 5 bases, and 12 bases lay in between. Germline V gives CDR1 SQVTM, CDR2 ANQGSEA. CDR3 amino acids: CSVSRGRETQYF. In DNA, the CDR3 is TGCAGCGTTTCCCGGGGCCGGGAGACCCAGTACTTC.

This clonotype appeared many times. This sequence joins TRBV10-3 and TRBJ2-3, with D uncertain. The germline CDR1 and CDR2 sequences are ENHRY and SYGVKD. The CDR3 is 12 residues long. V shed 2 bases and J shed 14 bases, with 14 bases lying between them. The CDR3 region is CAISEPNGKRYF. The DNA for the CDR3 is TGTGCCATCAGTGAGCCTAACGGCAAGCGGTATTTT.